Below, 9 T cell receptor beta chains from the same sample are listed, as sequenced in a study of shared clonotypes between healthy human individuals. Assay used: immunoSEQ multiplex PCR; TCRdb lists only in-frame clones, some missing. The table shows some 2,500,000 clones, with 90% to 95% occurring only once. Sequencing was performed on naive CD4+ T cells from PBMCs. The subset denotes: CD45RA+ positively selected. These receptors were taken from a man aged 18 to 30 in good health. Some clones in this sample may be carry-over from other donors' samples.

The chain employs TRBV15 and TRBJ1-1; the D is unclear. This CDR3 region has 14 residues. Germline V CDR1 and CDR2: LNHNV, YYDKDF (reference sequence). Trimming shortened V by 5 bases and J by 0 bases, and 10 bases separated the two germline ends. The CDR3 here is CATSRGTMNTEAFF. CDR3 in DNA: TGTGCCACCAGCCGGGGTACAATGAACACTGAAGCTTTCTTT. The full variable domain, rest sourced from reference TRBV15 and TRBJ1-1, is DAMVIQNPRYQVTQFGKPVTLSCSQTLNHNVMYWYQQKSSQAPKLLFHYYDKDFNNEADTPDNFQSRRPNTSFCFLDIRSPGLGDTAMYLCATSRGTMNTEAFFGQGTRLTVV.

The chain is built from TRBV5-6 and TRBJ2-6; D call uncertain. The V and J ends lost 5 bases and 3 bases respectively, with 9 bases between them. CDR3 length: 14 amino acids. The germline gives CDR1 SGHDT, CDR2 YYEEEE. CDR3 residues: CASSGLGGANVLTF. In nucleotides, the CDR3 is TGTGCCAGCAGTGGTTTGGGTGGGGCCAACGTCCTGACTTTC.

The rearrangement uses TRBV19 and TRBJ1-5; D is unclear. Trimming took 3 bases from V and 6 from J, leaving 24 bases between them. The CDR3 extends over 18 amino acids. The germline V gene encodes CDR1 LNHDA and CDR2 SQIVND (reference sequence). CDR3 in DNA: TGTGCCAGTAGTATCGATGGCAGGTCCCCCATTGGCGGTCAGCCCCAGCATTTT. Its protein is CASSIDGRSPIGGQPQHF.

The CDR3 DNA follows: TGTGCCAGCAGCCCACATAATGCTCCGAACACCGGGGAGCTGTTTTTT. Encoded protein: CASSPHNAPNTGELFF. The chain is built from TRBV7-9 and TRBJ2-2, with D hard to call. The CDR3 runs 16 residues. From germline, CDR1 is SEHNR and CDR2 FQNEAQ (reference sequence). Trimming took 5 bases from V and 0 from J, leaving 13 bases between them.

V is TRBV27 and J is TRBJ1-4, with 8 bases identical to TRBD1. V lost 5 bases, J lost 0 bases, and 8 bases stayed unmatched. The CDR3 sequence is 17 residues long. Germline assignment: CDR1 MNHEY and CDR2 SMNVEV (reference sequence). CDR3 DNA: TGTGCCAGCAGTACCCGGACAGGGAGCGCAACTAATGAAAAACTGTTTTTT. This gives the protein CASSTRTGSATNEKLFF. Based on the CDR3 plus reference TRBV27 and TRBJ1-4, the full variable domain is EAQVTQNPRYLITVTGKKLTVTCSQNMNHEYMSWYRQDPGLGLRQIYYSMNVEVTDKGDVPEGYKVSRKEKRNFPLILESPSPNQTSLYFCASSTRTGSATNEKLFFGSGTQLSVL.

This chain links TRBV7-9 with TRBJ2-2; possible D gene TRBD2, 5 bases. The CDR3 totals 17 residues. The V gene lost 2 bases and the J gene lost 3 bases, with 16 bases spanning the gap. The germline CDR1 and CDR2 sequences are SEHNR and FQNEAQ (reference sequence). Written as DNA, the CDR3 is TGTGCCAGCAGCTTACTTTCCGGTGCCGGGGACACCGGGGAGCTGTTTTTT. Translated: CASSLLSGAGDTGELFF.

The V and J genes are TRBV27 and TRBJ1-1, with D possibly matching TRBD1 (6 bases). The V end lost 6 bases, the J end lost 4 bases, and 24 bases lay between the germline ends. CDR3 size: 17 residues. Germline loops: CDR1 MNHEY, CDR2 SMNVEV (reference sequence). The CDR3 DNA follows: TGTGCCAGCAGCTCCGCGGGGGGGGCCCACCAATCCACTGAAGCTTTCTTT. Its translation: CASSSAGGAHQSTEAFF.

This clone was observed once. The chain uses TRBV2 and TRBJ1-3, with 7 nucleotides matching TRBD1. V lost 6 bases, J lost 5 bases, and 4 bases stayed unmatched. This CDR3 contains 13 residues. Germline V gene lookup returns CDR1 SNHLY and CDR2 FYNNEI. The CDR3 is CASSSTGRNTIYF. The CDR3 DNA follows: TGTGCCAGCAGCTCGACAGGGAGAAACACCATATATTTT.

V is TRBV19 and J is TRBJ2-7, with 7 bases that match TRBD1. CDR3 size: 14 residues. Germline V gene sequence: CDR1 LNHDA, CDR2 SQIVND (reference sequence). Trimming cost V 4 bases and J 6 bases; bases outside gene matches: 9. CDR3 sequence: CASSSDRVVSEQYF. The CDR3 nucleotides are TGTGCCAGTAGTAGCGACAGGGTGGTGAGCGAGCAGTACTTC.